Detailed here is one T cell receptor beta chain. No cognate antigen has been identified for it. The input lacks base qualities; no much larger clone sits a single base away. This record belongs to a study of PD-1 blockade in classical Hodgkin lymphoma (dated by TCRdb to 2018 to 2020). As for the study more broadly: Nivolumab dosing was 3 mg/kg intravenously every 2 weeks, continuing until either disease progression or unacceptable toxicity. A peripheral blood immune signature of response to PD-1 blockade in classical Hodgkin lymphoma was defined using TCR beta sequencing and CyTOF.

According to the study, the label for this sample's time point signals: cycle 1 day 1 (C1D1), immediately before nivolumab initiation. All trial patients had relapsed after autologous stem cell transplantation, with cohorts A, B and C differing in prior brentuximab vedotin exposure. The trial cohort included 55 to 60 patients with relapsed/refractory classical Hodgkin lymphoma, and each patient had a best overall response of complete response, partial response or progressive disease. Trial patients were treated with single-agent nivolumab in the multi-cohort phase II CheckMate 205 trial. An independent review committee assessed best overall response by applying the 2007 International Working Group response criteria. Trial PBMCs were obtained immediately prior to nivolumab initiation (C1D1) and on therapy at cycle 2 day 1 and cycle 4 day 1. After peripheral blood was drawn into 8 mL Vacutainer Cell Preparation Tubes, PBMCs were isolated by centrifugation and then cryopreserved.

The research as a whole found: Only a single clinical trial cohort was studied, and what caused the repertoire differences, possibly disease activity or prior therapy, remained undefined. CD4+ but not CD8+ TCR diversity rose significantly by C4D1 (p=0.0027 vs p=0.16), most apparent in complete responders (p=0.02). Among trial patients, those achieving complete response had baseline diversity similar to that of newly diagnosed patients, while diversity was significantly lower in partial responders and progressors. Patients starting nivolumab less than 1 year after ASCT had lower diversity and were excluded from later analyses to avoid confounding by immune reconstitution. Baseline TCR diversity was reported to be lower in newly diagnosed patients than in healthy donors, and even lower in relapsed/refractory patients.

At the junction V is shortened by 6 bases and J by 4 bases; bases outside the gene matches: 10. The CDR3 numbers 15 residues from cysteine through phenylalanine. Just CDR3 DNA is preserved here, 45 bases in frame from base 1. CDR1 and CDR2, per the germline V gene, are MDHEN and SYDVKM. The Qiagen DNeasy kit was used to extract genomic DNA from unsorted PBMCs and from the negatively selected CD4+ and CD8+ fractions. TCR beta CDR3 regions were amplified by immunoSEQ multiplex PCR using primers annealing to V and J segments. A synthetic immune receptor repertoire was used to minimize amplification bias, and remaining bias was computationally removed after sequencing. In the paper's pipeline: Custom Python scripts were used to quantify repertoire diversity as the Shannon entropy index. Unsorted, CD4+ and CD8+ repertoires were analyzed separately, except in combined analyses where CD4+ and CD8+ sequences were merged in silico. A clone counted as expanded when the clone's frequency after treatment rose at least 2-fold relative to C1D1, and clones undetected at baseline were given a pseudocount of 0.5. Clones with 0 or 1 copy at C1D1 were classified as singleton clones, and clones with 2 or more copies were classified as non-singleton clones. By matching protein sequences in sorted samples from the same patient, clones expanded in unsorted samples were annotated as CD4+, CD8+ or unknown. Wilcoxon tests on paired samples were used to test changes in diversity from C1D1 to C4D1. The immuneACCESS repertoire file appears here via TCRdb, limited to in-frame rearrangements. These files lack a portion of the clones; in checked studies, under half of the deficit traces to unresolved V genes, and the cause of the others is not known. V, J and clone size derive from that table, while D and trimming were established from the DNA sequence. The sample table lists tens of thousands of clones, over 75% of them with a count of one. Roughly 13% of the sample comes from the top ten.

The material sequenced was peripheral blood mononuclear cells (PBMCs), taken at baseline. This sequence uses TRBV28 and TRBJ1-2; TRBD1 lines up with 8 middle nucleotides. The TCR comes from a human donor with classical Hodgkin lymphoma. DNA sequence: TGTGCCAGCAGCTGGGGGTCAGGGGGCCTCTATGGCTACACCTTC. Its amino acids are CASSWGSGGLYGYTF.